The 18 T cell receptor beta chains listed next were all sequenced from one sample in a study of T-cell memory formation after mild COVID-19. TCRdb re-called the 5' RACE reads through MiXCR, storing one row per CDR3 protein. The top ten clones hold approximately 3% of a sample with 210,000 or so distinct CDR3 sequences, roughly 10% of them seen once. Sequencing was carried out using PBMCs or a T cell subset sorted from them (not recorded which). These receptors all come from a man between 18 and 35 years old who had mild COVID-19 (a few samples of this study predate the infection). Cell type and time point are not known.

CDR3 in DNA: TGTGCCAGCAGCTTCTTGACCTTAATGGAGCAGTACTTC. This encodes CASSFLTLMEQYF. V gene TRBV7-2 combines with J gene TRBJ2-7; no firm D call. Trimming took off 3 bases at V and 7 bases at J, with 13 bases between the two ends. This CDR3 is 13 amino acids long. Germline V gene data show CDR1 as SGHTA and CDR2 as FQGNSA.

Many counts were recorded for this clonotype. The gene calls are TRBV7-2 and TRBJ2-3; no clear D gene. The CDR3 loop spans 13 amino acids. Deletions cut 0 bases from V and 5 bases from J, with 6 bases between. Germline CDR1 SGHTA, CDR2 FQGNSA. The CDR3 DNA follows: TGTGCCAGCAGCTTAGCCATCAAAGATACGCAGTATTTT. It yields the protein CASSLAIKDTQYF.

V and J are TRBV7-2 and TRBJ1-6; 10 bases align to TRBD1. The CDR3 loop spans 13 amino acids. Per germline, CDR1 SGHTA and CDR2 FQGNSA. With V trimmed by 3 bases and J by 14 bases, 4 bases remained unmatched. The CDR3 nucleotides are TGTGCCAGCAGCTTCGGGACAGGGGAAACCCTCCACTTT. It translates to CASSFGTGETLHF.

The rearrangement links TRBV6-5 to TRBJ2-2; D is possibly TRBD1 (5 bases). Germline lookup yields CDR1 MNHEY and CDR2 SVGAGI. The CDR3 sequence is 16 residues long. Trimming left V 0 bases short and J 6 bases short, with 14 bases between. DNA for the CDR3: TGTGCCAGCAGTTACTCTGGGGATCAGGGTCCCGGGGAGCTGTTTTTT. This translates into CASSYSGDQGPGELFF.

The chain is built from TRBV7-2 and TRBJ2-1; 7 bases align to TRBD2. The CDR3 consists of 16 residues. Trimming at V came to 5 bases and at J to 0 bases, leaving 7 bases not matched to a gene. Germline V gene data show CDR1 as SGHTA and CDR2 as FQGNSA. This CDR3 is CASSPLGGGSYNEQFF. CDR3 coding DNA: TGTGCCAGCAGCCCGCTGGGGGGGGGCTCCTACAATGAGCAGTTCTTC.

This chain uses TRBV5-1 with TRBJ2-7, with TRBD2 as a possible D gene (6 bases). V was clipped by 4 bases and J by 1 base, with 15 bases between them. Germline-derived CDR1 and CDR2 are SGHRS and YFSETQ. This CDR3 has 15 residues. The CDR3 spells CASSLNPRGSYEQYF. As DNA, the CDR3 is TGCGCCAGCAGCCTTAACCCTCGGGGGTCCTACGAGCAGTACTTC.

The V call is TRBV7-3, the J call TRBJ2-2; unclear D gene. This CDR3 is built from 16 residues. Germline V lookup: CDR1 SGHTA, CDR2 FQGTGA. Trimming removed 3 bases at V and 1 base at J, with 12 bases between. In DNA form, the CDR3 reads TGTGCCAGCAGCTTGCATAGCTTAAAGAACACCGGGGAGCTGTTTTTT. Translation gives CASSLHSLKNTGELFF.

This clonotype was recorded a few times. V and J are TRBV4-1 and TRBJ1-1; D gene unclear. Germline V gene data show CDR1 as MGHRA and CDR2 as YSYEKL. The CDR3 covers 13 residues. Deletions cut 1 base from V and 10 bases from J, with 13 bases between. The chain's CDR3 is CASSQGWGPAAFF. In DNA form, the CDR3 reads TGCGCCAGCAGCCAAGGGTGGGGTCCGGCAGCTTTCTTT.

V gene TRBV10-3 combines with J gene TRBJ2-3; 9 bases line up with TRBD1. This CDR3 region has 13 residues. CDR1 and CDR2 from the germline V gene are ENHRY and SYGVKD. V lost 3 bases, J lost 9 bases, and 4 bases stayed unmatched. The CDR3 sequence is CAISDRDRDTQYF. The DNA of the CDR3 is TGTGCCATCAGTGACCGGGACAGGGACACGCAGTATTTT.

The chain couples TRBV6-5 to TRBJ1-1; D ambiguous. The germline V and J ends were trimmed by 5 bases and 3 bases, with 4 bases remaining between them. The CDR3 length is 11 residues. Germline V gives CDR1 MNHEY, CDR2 SVGAGI. CDR3 protein: CASSMYTEAFF. The CDR3 nucleotides are TGTGCCAGCAGTATGTACACTGAAGCTTTCTTT.

The table lists this clonotype with many counts. The rearrangement links TRBV24-1 to TRBJ2-2, with 7 bases identical to TRBD1. In germline, CDR1 is KGHDR, CDR2 SFDVKD. The CDR3 totals 12 residues. Losses at the gene ends were 6 bases for V and 15 bases for J; bases not matched to a gene: 9. CDR3 nucleotides: TGTGCCACCAGTCCCTCGGACAGGACGATGTTTTTT. Translated: CATSPSDRTMFF.

This clonotype was observed a few times. The genes are TRBV5-1 and TRBJ2-2, with D uncertain. The V end lost 0 bases, the J end lost 6 bases, and 6 bases lay between the germline ends. Germline-derived CDR1 and CDR2 are SGHRS and YFSETQ. CDR3 length equals 13 residues. CDR3 coding DNA: TGCGCCAGCAGCTTGGGGCTAGCCGGGGAGCTGTTTTTT. It is translated as CASSLGLAGELFF.

The V call is TRBV5-1, the J call TRBJ1-2; 9 positions match TRBD1. V was clipped by 4 bases and J by 4 bases; unmatched bases: 5. There are 14 residues in the CDR3. The germline CDR1 and CDR2 sequences are SGHRS and YFSETQ. The CDR3 region has the DNA TGCGCCAGCAGCGAGGGACAGGGCGGCTATGGCTACACCTTC. The encoded protein is CASSEGQGGYGYTF.

The rearrangement links TRBV3-1 to TRBJ2-4, with D uncertain. Germline CDR1 reads LGHDT; CDR2 reads YNNKEL (reference sequence). This CDR3 is 12 amino acids long. The V gene lost 3 bases and the J gene lost 7 bases, with 7 bases spanning the gap. The CDR3 region is CASSQQLNIQYF. The CDR3 nucleotides read TGTGCCAGCAGCCAGCAGCTGAACATTCAGTACTTC.

The chain is built from TRBV5-1 and TRBJ2-3, with a possible D match to TRBD2 (5 bases). V lost 2 bases and J lost 4, with 8 bases in between. Germline loops: CDR1 SGHRS, CDR2 YFSETQ. The CDR3 is made up of 13 amino acids. This CDR3 reads CASSFGVADTQYF. Here the CDR3 DNA reads TGCGCCAGCAGCTTCGGGGTCGCAGATACGCAGTATTTT.

The V call is TRBV24-1, the J call TRBJ2-3, with D perhaps TRBD2 (5 bases). The CDR3 contains 15 residues. Trimming pared 4 bases from V and 6 bases from J, leaving 16 bases between. CDR1 is KGHDR and CDR2 is SFDVKD in the germline V gene. In DNA form, the CDR3 reads TGTGCCACCAGTGACGCGAGCGGACCCGCGGATACGCAGTATTTT. Translation gives CATSDASGPADTQYF.

This clonotype turned up a few times. The junction departs from germline at one end; a sequencing error may be responsible. The CDR3 loop reads CASSLTRTGTVAFF. The CDR3 region has the DNA TGTGCCAGCAGCTTAACCCGGACGGGCACTGTAGCTTTCTTT. The V and J genes are TRBV7-8 and TRBJ1-1; D remains unclear. Germline V lookup: CDR1 SGHVS, CDR2 FQNEAQ. The CDR3 has 14 residues.

The chain links TRBV14 to TRBJ1-3; TRBD1 aligns across 8 bases. Unmatched junction bases numbered 4, after V lost 0 bases and J lost 3 bases. CDR1 SGHDN and CDR2 FVKESK come from the germline V gene. This CDR3 region has 16 residues. For the CDR3, the DNA is TGTGCCAGCAGCCAAGATGCAGGGGGCTATGGAAACACCATATATTTT. Residues: CASSQDAGGYGNTIYF.